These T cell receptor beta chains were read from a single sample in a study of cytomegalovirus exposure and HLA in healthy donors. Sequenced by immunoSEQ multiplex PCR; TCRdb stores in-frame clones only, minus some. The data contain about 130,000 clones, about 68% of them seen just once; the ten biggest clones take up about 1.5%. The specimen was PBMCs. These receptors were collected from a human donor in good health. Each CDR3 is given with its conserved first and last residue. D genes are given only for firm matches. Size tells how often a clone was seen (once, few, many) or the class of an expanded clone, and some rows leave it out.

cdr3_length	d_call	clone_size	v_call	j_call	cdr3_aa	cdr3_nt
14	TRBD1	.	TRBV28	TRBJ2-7	CASSLAGGLGEQYF	TGTGCCAGCAGTTTAGCAGGGGGATTGGGGGAGCAGTACTTC
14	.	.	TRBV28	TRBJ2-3	CASSSATASLPQYF	TGTGCCAGCAGTTCCGCGACTGCCTCCCTGCCGCAGTATTTT
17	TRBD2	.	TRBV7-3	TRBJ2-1	CASSSASGVHSYNEQFF	TGTGCCAGCAGCTCTGCTAGCGGGGTGCACTCCTACAATGAGCAGTTCTTC
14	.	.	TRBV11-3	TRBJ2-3	CASSADSSTDTQYF	TGTGCCAGCAGCGCAGACAGCAGCACAGATACGCAGTATTTT
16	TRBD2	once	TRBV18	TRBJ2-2	CASSPQRREDTGELFF	TGTGCCAGCTCACCCCAGAGGCGGGAGGACACCGGGGAGCTGTTTTTT
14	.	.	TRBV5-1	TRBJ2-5	CASTPQAHQETQYF	TGCGCCAGCACCCCTCAAGCGCACCAAGAGACCCAGTACTTC
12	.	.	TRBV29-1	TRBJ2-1	CSVVRGDTEQFF	TGCAGCGTCGTTCGGGGGGACACTGAGCAGTTCTTC
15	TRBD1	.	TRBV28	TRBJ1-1	CASSQSTGDRTEAFF	TGTGCCAGCAGTCAATCGACAGGGGATAGGACTGAAGCTTTCTTT
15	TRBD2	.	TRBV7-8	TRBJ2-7	CASSFELAEPYEQYF	TGTGCCAGCAGCTTCGAACTAGCGGAACCCTACGAGCAGTACTTC
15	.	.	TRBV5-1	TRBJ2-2	CASSLDLGATGELFF	TGCGCCAGCAGCTTGGATCTGGGAGCCACCGGGGAGCTGTTTTTT
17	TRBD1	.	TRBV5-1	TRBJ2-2	CASRGGTGASVTGELFF	TGCGCCAGCAGAGGAGGGACAGGGGCTTCGGTGACCGGGGAGCTGTTTTTT
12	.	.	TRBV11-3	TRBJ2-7	CASSHNRGEQYF	TGTGCCAGCAGCCATAACCGGGGCGAGCAGTACTTC
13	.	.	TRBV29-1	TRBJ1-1	CSVSEHPNTEAFF	TGCAGCGTTTCAGAACACCCGAACACTGAAGCTTTCTTT
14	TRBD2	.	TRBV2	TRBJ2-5	CASTWTSGRGTQYF	TGTGCCAGCACATGGACTAGCGGGCGGGGGACCCAGTACTTC
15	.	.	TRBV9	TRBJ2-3	CASSVDSGGTDTQYF	TGTGCCAGCAGCGTAGATAGCGGAGGTACAGATACGCAGTATTTT
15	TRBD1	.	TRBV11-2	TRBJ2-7	CASSLTATGAREQYF	TGTGCCAGCAGCTTAACGGCGACAGGGGCACGGGAGCAGTACTTC
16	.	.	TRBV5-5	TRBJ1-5	CASSFSSVLINQPQHF	TGTGCCAGCAGCTTCTCGTCAGTTTTAATCAATCAGCCCCAGCATTTT
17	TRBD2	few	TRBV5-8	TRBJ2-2	CASSLGLAGGRTGELFF	TGTGCCAGCAGCTTGGGACTAGCGGGAGGGCGCACCGGGGAGCTGTTTTTT
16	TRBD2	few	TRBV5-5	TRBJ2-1	CASSLEAGGDYNEQFF	TGTGCCAGCAGCTTGGAGGCGGGAGGCGACTACAATGAGCAGTTCTTC
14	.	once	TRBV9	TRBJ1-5	CASGAGENGASQHF	TGTGCCAGCGGGGCGGGGGAAAATGGTGCGTCCCAGCATTTT